This T cell receptor beta chain was documented in a study of blood T cell repertoires in COVID-19. Study-wide context: Spain, Italy and the United States supplied samples that represented acute and convalescent COVID-19.

Profiled with immunoSEQ multiplex PCR; TCRdb holds only in-frame clones, not every one. The table shows 200,000 to 250,000 clones, with roughly 89% occurring only once. The ends lost 2 bases at V and 4 bases at J; junction bases unmatched: 5. Germline lookup yields CDR1 SGHAT and CDR2 FQNNGV. This CDR3 contains 17 residues. This receptor was obtained from a man aged 25-45 years who had been exposed to COVID-19. Sequencing input: PBMCs or T cells enriched from blood (not recorded which). The chain carries TRBV11-2 and TRBJ2-6; TRBD1 agrees at 10 bases. The CDR3 bases are TGTGCCAGCAGCTTAATGGGACAGGGGAGCGGGGCCAACGTCCTGACTTTC. Amino acid sequence: CASSLMGQGSGANVLTF.